A single sample gave rise to the 19 T cell receptor beta chains below, sequenced in a study of post-analysis software for immune sequencing data. General study results and limits: Among five TRBV segments more frequent in patients than controls were TRBV5-6, TRBV5-1 and TRBV20-1.

Their cognate antigens are unknown. Prepared libraries of TCR beta cDNA carried unique molecular identifiers. Via MiXCR, TCRdb re-called the PCR reads, giving one row per CDR3 protein. This table holds 180,000 or so distinct CDR3 sequences, over 25% found once. The sequenced sample was blood. These receptors were obtained from a girl aged 2 to 17 with multiple sclerosis.

This clonotype has at least ten counts. CDR3 region: CASSLRGGTDTQYF. CDR3 sequence (DNA): TGTGCCAGCAGTTTACGGGGGGGCACAGATACGCAGTATTTT. The chain is built from TRBV12-3 or TRBV12-4 and TRBJ2-3; 7 nucleotides line up with TRBD2. The CDR3 sequence is 14 residues long. With 2 bases clipped from V and 1 base from J, the junction kept 0 bases outside the gene matches.

The V call is TRBV6-2 or TRBV6-3, the J call TRBJ2-4; D gene ambiguous. The V end lost 8 bases, the J end lost 0 bases, and 17 bases lay between the germline ends. The CDR3 covers 16 residues. Germline CDR1 MNHEY, CDR2 SVGEGT. The CDR3 region is CASSWTELGAKNIQYF. In nucleotides, the CDR3 is TGTGCCAGCTCGTGGACCGAGCTGGGAGCCAAAAACATTCAGTACTTC.

This clonotype occurred a few times. Just one base apart from a much larger clone, this may be a read error. This rearrangement joins TRBV29-1 to TRBJ1-2; TRBD1 matches at 8 bases. Germline assignment: CDR1 SQVTM and CDR2 ANQGSEA. Losses at the gene ends were 5 bases for V and 6 bases for J; bases not matched to a gene: 5. This CDR3 has 12 residues. The DNA of the CDR3 is TGCAGCGTTCAGGGGGCTAGCCATGGCTACACCTTC. Translation: CSVQGASHGYTF.

The sample holds many counts of this clonotype. V usage is TRBV5-1 and J usage is TRBJ2-5; TRBD2 aligns across 8 bases. CDR3 length equals 13 residues. Looked up from germline, CDR1 is SGHRS and CDR2 is YFSETQ. V lost 4 bases, J lost 3 bases, and 2 bases stayed unmatched. In DNA, the CDR3 is TGCGCCAGCAGCATTAGCGGGGAAGAGACCCAGTACTTC. Translated: CASSISGEETQYF.

With respect to this clonotype: Being one base from a much bigger clone, this may be a read error. J is TRBJ2-7 and V is TRBV10-2; 8 positions agree with TRBD1. The tail of the sequence fits TRBJ2-1 better, so the J call may be wrong. The CDR3 is 15 residues long. CDR1 is WSHSY and CDR2 is SAAADI in the germline V gene. This chain's CDR3 is CASSPLRDRYYEQFF. In nucleotides, the CDR3 is TGCGCCAGCAGTCCTTTACGGGACAGGTACTACGAGCAGTTCTTC.

The sample holds a few counts of this clonotype. V and J are TRBV4-2 and TRBJ2-3, with D possibly matching TRBD2 (6 bases). The germline V gene encodes CDR1 LGHNA and CDR2 YNFKEQ. CDR3 length equals 15 residues. V lost 1 base and J 0 bases, leaving 8 bases between the germline ends. CDR3 sequence: CASSQGTTSTDTQYF. The DNA for the CDR3 is TGTGCCAGCAGCCAAGGGACTACCAGCACAGATACGCAGTATTTT.

There are a few counts of this clonotype. The chain couples TRBV28 to TRBJ2-7; D is possibly TRBD1 (6 bases). CDR3 length equals 15 residues. Trimming left V 6 bases short and J 2 bases short, with 17 bases between. Germline-derived CDR1 and CDR2 are MDHEN and SYDVKM. In DNA, the CDR3 is TGTGCCAGCAGGACCGACAGGAGGATCGCCTACGAGCAGTACTTC. Protein sequence: CASRTDRRIAYEQYF.

This clonotype was detected ten times or more. This chain connects TRBV9 to TRBJ2-7; maybe TRBD2 (6 bases). The CDR3 is made up of 15 amino acids. Trimming removed 0 bases at V and 0 bases at J, with 10 bases between. The germline V gene encodes CDR1 SGDLS and CDR2 YYNGEE. The CDR3 sequence: CASSVGGESSYEQYF. CDR3 nucleotides: TGTGCCAGCAGCGTAGGGGGGGAAAGCTCCTACGAGCAGTACTTC.

The rearrangement uses TRBV4-3 and TRBJ2-3, with D perhaps TRBD1 (5 bases). The germline V and J ends were trimmed by 0 bases and 6 bases, with 28 bases remaining between them. In germline, CDR1 is LGHNA, CDR2 YSLEER. This CDR3 region has 20 residues. CDR3 DNA: TGCGCCAGCAGCCAAGATCGGGCTTATTGGAAATGGACAAAGCTGGATACGCAGTATTTT. Translating it yields CASSQDRAYWKWTKLDTQYF.

At least ten counts were recorded for this clonotype. This sequence joins TRBV2 and TRBJ2-5, with TRBD2 identical over 13 bases. This CDR3 has 15 amino acids. Trimming cost V 7 bases and J 6 bases; bases outside gene matches: 8. Germline CDR1 is SNHLY and CDR2 is FYNNEI. As DNA, the CDR3 is TGTGCCAGCACGTCGGTGACTAGCGGGAGGAAGACCCAGTACTTC. This translates into CASTSVTSGRKTQYF.

Note on this clonotype: This may arise from a read error, as a much more abundant clone is one base away. The V gene is TRBV20-1, the J gene TRBJ2-1; 7 bases map to TRBD1. The J call is in doubt because the DNA end fits TRBJ2-7 better. In germline, CDR1 is DFQATT, CDR2 SNEGSKA (reference sequence). This CDR3 comprises 13 residues. The CDR3 DNA reads as TGCAGTGCTAGAGATGAGGGGGCACCCAAGCAGTACTTC. Protein sequence: CSARDEGAPKQYF.

Note on this clonotype: The junction departs from germline at one end; a sequencing error may be responsible. This chain joins TRBV7-8 and TRBJ2-7, with D perhaps matching TRBD1 or TRBD2 (5 bases each). The CDR3 covers 16 residues. Per germline, CDR1 SGHVS and CDR2 FQNEAQ. CDR3 sequence (DNA): TGTGCCGGCAGCTCCCTCTTCGGGGACCGAACCTACGAGCAGTACTTC. This encodes CAGSSLFGDRTYEQYF.

This clonotype was counted at least ten times. This rearrangement joins TRBV7-8 to TRBJ2-7; D is uncertain. The germline gives CDR1 SGHVS, CDR2 FQNEAQ. This CDR3 comprises 13 residues. V lost 10 bases and J 2 bases, leaving 15 bases between the germline ends. CDR3 loop: CATSSRPAYEQYF. The CDR3 coding sequence is TGTGCCACCTCTTCCAGACCGGCCTACGAGCAGTACTTC.

Regarding this clonotype: It may be a read error: a sequence one base away is much more abundant. CDR3 residues: CASAPVVVDNEQYF. The CDR3 DNA reads as TGTGCTAGTGCCCCCGTTGTGGTAGACAATGAGCAGTACTTC. The chain employs TRBV12-5 and TRBJ2-7; D is ambiguous. Deletions cut 7 bases from V and 7 bases from J, with 20 bases between. Germline-derived CDR1 and CDR2 are LGHNT and FRNRAP. The length of the CDR3 is 14 residues.

In this sample, this clonotype turned up many times. The chain couples TRBV12-3 or TRBV12-4 to TRBJ2-5; 13 bases agree with TRBD2. V shed 6 bases and J 5 bases; nucleotides not matched to a gene: 3. The CDR3 length is 14 residues. The CDR3 DNA is TGTGCCAGCAGAGGGACTAGCGGGGAGGAGACCCAGTACTTC. This encodes CASRGTSGEETQYF.

This clonotype has a count of ten or more. This chain uses TRBV15 with TRBJ2-7, with TRBD1 matching over 8 bases. The V and J ends lost 2 bases and 5 bases, in that order; junction bases with no gene match: 11. The CDR3 runs 16 residues. Germline-derived CDR1 and CDR2 are LNHNV and YYDKDF (reference sequence). The CDR3 loop reads CATSRSNRGTADEQYF. The DNA for the CDR3 is TGTGCCACCAGCAGATCTAACAGGGGGACGGCTGACGAGCAGTACTTC.

To note about this clonotype: This may come from a read error, since a much larger clone is one base off. This sequence joins TRBV4-1 and TRBJ2-5; D is ambiguous. Per germline, CDR1 MGHRA and CDR2 YSYEKL. V was trimmed by 1 base and J by 3 bases, leaving 18 bases between them. The CDR3 totals 17 residues. The CDR3 spells CASSQAIEVSPEETQYF. Here the CDR3 DNA reads TGCGCCAGCAGCCAAGCTATCGAGGTAAGCCCAGAAGAGACCCAGTACTTC.

This clonotype was observed many times. This chain connects TRBV20-1 to TRBJ1-5; D is unclear. V dropped 3 bases and J dropped 0 bases, with 12 bases sitting between them. Germline V gene lookup returns CDR1 DFQATT and CDR2 SNEGSKA (reference sequence). The CDR3 runs 15 residues. CDR3 amino acids: CSASGGRSSNQPQHF. The CDR3 DNA is TGCAGTGCTAGCGGCGGCAGAAGTAGCAATCAGCCCCAGCATTTT.

There are a few counts of this clonotype. CDR3 amino acids: CASSRSGDLYGYTF. The CDR3 DNA is TGTGCCAGCAGCCGTTCGGGGGATCTTTATGGCTACACCTTC. The chain carries TRBV3-1 and TRBJ1-2; tentatively, D is TRBD1 (5 bases). In germline, CDR1 is LGHDT, CDR2 YNNKEL (reference sequence). Trimming shortened V by 4 bases and J by 5 bases, and 14 bases separated the two germline ends. There are 14 residues in the CDR3.